This TCR beta chain was identified in a study of identical twins. Notes on the study in general: Clonotypes of the beta chain that were abundant in cord blood carried fewer insertions (memory repertoires showed none).

Concerning this clonotype: Its target is not known.

TCRdb used MiXCR to reprocess the 5' RACE reads, holding one entry per CDR3 protein. The sample includes a few hundred thousand distinct CDR3 sequences, approximately 9.1% of them seen just once. The germline V gene has CDR1 LNHNV and CDR2 YYDKDF (reference sequence). V gave up 3 bases and J gave up 6 bases, with 7 bases separating them. The CDR3 runs 12 residues. The clonotype comes from a woman aged 50 to 60 in good health. Sequencing input: naive T cells sorted from blood. This sequence joins TRBV15 and TRBJ2-3, with D uncertain. Here the CDR3 DNA reads TGTGCCACCAGCAGTTCCGGGGATACGCAGTATTTT. As protein: CATSSSGDTQYF.